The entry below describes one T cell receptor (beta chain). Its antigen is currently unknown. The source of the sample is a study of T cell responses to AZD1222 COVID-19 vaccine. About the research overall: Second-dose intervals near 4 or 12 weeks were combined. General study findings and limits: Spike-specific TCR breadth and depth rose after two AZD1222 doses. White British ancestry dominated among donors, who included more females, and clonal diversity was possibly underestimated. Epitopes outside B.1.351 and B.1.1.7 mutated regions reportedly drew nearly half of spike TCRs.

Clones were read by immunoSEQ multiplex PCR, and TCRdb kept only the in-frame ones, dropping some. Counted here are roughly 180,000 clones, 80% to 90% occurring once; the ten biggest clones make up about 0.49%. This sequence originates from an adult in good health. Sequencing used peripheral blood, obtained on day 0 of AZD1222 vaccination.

CDR3 sequence: CSVKTSGGPNEQFF. CDR3 in DNA: TGCAGCGTTAAGACTAGCGGGGGACCCAATGAGCAGTTCTTC. The chain has TRBV29-1 and TRBJ2-1, with 12 bases that match TRBD2. Unmatched junction bases numbered 5, after V lost 5 bases and J lost 6 bases. This CDR3 is 14 amino acids long. Germline CDR1 is SQVTM and CDR2 is ANQGSEA.